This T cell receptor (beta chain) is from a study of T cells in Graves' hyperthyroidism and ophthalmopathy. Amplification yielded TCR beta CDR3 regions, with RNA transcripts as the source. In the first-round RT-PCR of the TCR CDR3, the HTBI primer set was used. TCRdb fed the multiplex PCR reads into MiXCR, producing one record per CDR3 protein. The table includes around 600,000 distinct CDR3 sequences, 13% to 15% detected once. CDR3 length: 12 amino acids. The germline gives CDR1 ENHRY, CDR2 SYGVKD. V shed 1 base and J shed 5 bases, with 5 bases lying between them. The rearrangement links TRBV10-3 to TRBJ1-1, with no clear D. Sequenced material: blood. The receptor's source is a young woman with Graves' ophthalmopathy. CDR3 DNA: TGTGCCATCAGTGAGTTAAGGACTGAAGCTTTCTTT. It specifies CAISELRTEAFF.